What follows describes a single T cell receptor (beta chain). The clone's antigen remains unknown. One base away there is no much larger clone; base qualities are not given. The CDR3 regions of human TCRbeta chains were analyzed by immunosequencing. The original methods were these. TCRs in the repertoires were compared against a reference library of SARS-CoV-2-specific TCRs that had been generated with the MIRA antigen-specificity platform. Breadth was defined as the fraction of unique TCRs that were SARS-CoV-2-associated. Depth was defined as the fraction of total T cells that were SARS-CoV-2-associated. Using the MIRA data, each spike-specific TCR was mapped to the spike region that the TCR reacts to and placed in a CD4 or CD8 class. Log10-transformed breadth and depth values were compared by one-way ANOVA with Sidak's multiple comparisons tests. TCRdb holds this immuneACCESS table with in-frame rearrangements only. Some clones are missing; in checked studies, unresolved V genes explain under half, and the rest has no known cause. The DNA was the basis for D and trimming; V, J and clone size are from that table. The sample table holds about 140,000 clones, of which 85% to 95% were seen once. Jointly, the top ten make up around 2.3% of the sample.

Per the publication, the time point label means: baseline before first vaccination. Samples from vaccinated people were obtained from the UK trials COV001 and COV002, which included a single-blind randomized controlled phase 2/3 trial of AZD1222 (ChAdOx1 nCoV-19) in healthy adults. For TCRbeta chain sequencing, PBMC samples from trial participants were taken at day 0 and at day 28 after the second dose. The germline V gene specifies SGHTA as CDR1 and FQGNSA as CDR2. Taken from cysteine to phenylalanine, the CDR3 has 15 residues. Only the CDR3 DNA is retained, 45 bases long and in frame from the first base. V loses 0 bases at its end and J loses 10 bases; junction bases beyond the gene matches: 8. The entry originates in a study of T cell responses to AZD1222 COVID-19 vaccine listed by TCRdb under 2021. About the full investigation: AZD1222 recipients given second doses at about 4 weeks or at about 12 weeks were pooled, since spike-specific TCR depth and breadth were not found to differ between the two schedules. TCR sequencing was performed for about 250 trial participants, of whom about 200 were given two doses of AZD1222 and some 26 were given two doses of MenACWY control vaccine. Trial participants were enrolled by age into 18-55, 56-69 and 70-plus year subgroups, with about 150, 28 and 57 TCR-sequenced participants respectively. The investigation overall reported the following: A significant rise in spike-specific TCR breadth and depth was observed after two AZD1222 doses relative to day 0 and relative to MenACWY recipients. In the small 56-69-year group, the increase in depth fell short of significance, most likely because of low power. Conclusions about previously exposed vaccinees were limited because only six AZD1222 recipients were SARS-CoV-2 seropositive at baseline. Participants were mostly white British and included more females than males, and it was suggested by the authors that clonal diversity may have been underestimated. Because no day 14 peak-response samples were available, the repertoires could be characterized only after the peak T cell response. Reportedly, close to half of the unique spike-specific TCRs recognized epitopes lying outside the regions that are mutated in the B.1.351 and B.1.1.7 variants. The vaccine-associated CD4 TCRs covered the entire spike protein, and the dominant responses fell in regions 160-218 and 743-854.

The V gene is TRBV7-2 and the J gene is TRBJ2-1; 8 junctional bases match TRBD2. This TCR was sampled from an adult in good health. The sequencing here drew on peripheral blood, taken on day 0 of AZD1222 vaccination. The DNA sequence reads TGTGCCAGCAGCTTAGCCCGCCCGGGGGGGAAAGAGCAGTTCTTC. Its protein reads: CASSLARPGGKEQFF. Supplemented by the reference TRBV7-2 and TRBJ2-1 proteins around the CDR3, the complete variable domain is GAGVSQSPSNKVTEKGKDVELRCDPISGHTALYWYRQSLGQGLEFLIYFQGNSAPDKSGLPSDRFSAERTGGSVSTLTIQRTQQEDSAVYLCASSLARPGGKEQFFGPGTRLTVL.